This paragraph reports one T cell receptor (beta chain). No antigen is known for it. Assay: immunoSEQ multiplex PCR; the TCRdb copy retains only in-frame clones and omits some. Here the sample spans around 50,000 clones, 89% being singletons. This sample stems from a study of Tregs in tolerant kidney transplant recipients. Study outcomes and limitations: Findings come from small patient numbers and require larger validation. Nucleotide sequences could not be compared across some patients' samples due to primer changes. Expanding Tregs on activated donor B cells appeared to best identify donor-specific TCRbeta clones.

J was trimmed by 3 bases and V by 9 bases; bases with no gene match: 6. The germline V gene encodes CDR1 LNHDA and CDR2 SQIVND (reference sequence). This CDR3 has 13 residues. Recipients received nonmyeloablative bone marrow transplants from related graft donors, with transient mixed chimerism. Thawed PBMCs were FACS-sorted into unstimulated CD4+CD25+CD127- regulatory T cells, CD4+CD25- non-regulatory cells, CD4 and CD8 cells. This chain uses TRBV19 with TRBJ2-7, with TRBD1 matching over 9 bases. This specimen was CD8+ T cells from blood (PBMCs), taken 12 months after the transplant. This TCR was recovered from a human patient who received a combined kidney and bone marrow transplant. The T cells may come from the graft donor. CDR3 in DNA: TGTGCCAGCACAGGGGGCCGAAACTACGAGCAGTACTTC. This sequence encodes CASTGGRNYEQYF.